A single sample gave rise to the 20 T cell receptor beta chains below, sequenced in a study of blood T cell repertoires in COVID-19. Only in-frame clones appear in the TCRdb table, and some are missing; sequencing was by immunoSEQ multiplex PCR. This sample carries 200,000 to 250,000 clones, around 83% of them seen once, and the ten largest clones take roughly 8.7%. The sequencing sample was made of peripheral blood. The origin of the receptors is a man aged 50 to 60 with active or convalescent COVID-19.

The rearrangement links TRBV4-1 to TRBJ2-7; possibly TRBD2 for D (5 bases). The CDR3 length is 15 residues. Trimming stripped 3 bases from V and 4 bases from J, with 16 bases between. Per germline, CDR1 MGHRA and CDR2 YSYEKL. CDR3 protein: CASSQTDSPSYEQYF. The CDR3 DNA reads as TGCGCCAGCAGCCAGACGGACTCTCCGTCTTACGAGCAGTACTTC.

The rearrangement uses TRBV6-5 and TRBJ2-5, with 7 bases aligning to TRBD2. Germline CDR1 and CDR2: MNHEY and SVGAGI. The CDR3 is 13 residues long. J lost 4 bases, V lost 6 bases, and 5 bases had no gene match. CDR3 sequence (DNA): TGTGCCAGCAGGCAACTAGCGTCAGAGACCCAGTACTTC. It codes for CASRQLASETQYF.

J is TRBJ1-1 and V is TRBV3-1 (or the pseudogene TRBV3-2), with 8 bases identical to TRBD1. Germline CDR1 is LGHDT and CDR2 is YNNKEL (reference sequence). There are 15 residues in the CDR3. Germline trimming cut 4 bases from V and 1 base from J; bases unmatched to any gene: 5. The CDR3, as DNA: TGTGCCAGCAGCCCCGGGGGGACAGGGAACACTGAAGCTTTCTTT. Amino acids: CASSPGGTGNTEAFF.

The J gene is TRBJ1-6, the V gene TRBV4-3; 8 bases match TRBD1. Trimming cost V 6 bases and J 8 bases; bases outside gene matches: 3. This CDR3 comprises 13 residues. Per germline, CDR1 LGHNA and CDR2 YSLEER. The CDR3 region is CASRGQGDSPLHF. The CDR3 DNA is TGCGCCAGCAGAGGACAGGGTGATTCACCCCTCCACTTT.

The V and J genes are TRBV28 and TRBJ2-1, with 8 bases aligning to TRBD1. This CDR3 contains 15 residues. Per the germline V gene, CDR1 is MDHEN and CDR2 is SYDVKM. J gave up 5 bases and V 1 base, and 4 bases lay outside the gene matches. The CDR3 region is CASSLFRTGNNEQFF. CDR3 bases: TGTGCCAGCAGTTTATTCCGGACAGGGAACAATGAGCAGTTCTTC.

The rearrangement joins TRBV30 to TRBJ2-7, with 9 bases lining up with TRBD2. The V gene's germline CDR1 is GTSNPN and CDR2 SVGIG (reference sequence). Trimming took 4 bases from V and 3 from J; bases not matched to a gene: 19. The CDR3 contains 18 residues. CDR3 nucleotide sequence: TGTGCCTGGAACCGGGGTAGCGGGAGCATAGAAAGATACTACGAGCAGTACTTC. This translates into CAWNRGSGSIERYYEQYF.

The CDR3 loop reads CSVEEDWNTEAFF. DNA for the CDR3: TGCAGCGTTGAAGAGGACTGGAACACTGAAGCTTTCTTT. The rearrangement joins TRBV29-1 to TRBJ1-1; D call uncertain. Germline-derived CDR1 and CDR2 are SQVTM and ANQGSEA. The CDR3 is made up of 13 amino acids. The germline V and J ends were trimmed by 0 bases and 1 base, with 6 bases remaining between them.

The chain recombines TRBV28 with TRBJ1-1, with 9 bases identical to TRBD1. Germline V gene lookup returns CDR1 MDHEN and CDR2 SYDVKM. This CDR3 is 15 amino acids long. J was trimmed by 11 bases and V by 7 bases; bases with no gene match: 17. The CDR3 spells CASIPIRGQGPGAFF. In DNA form, the CDR3 reads TGTGCCAGCATTCCGATCCGTGGACAGGGGCCTGGGGCTTTCTTT.

Here the CDR3 reads CASSEDRDKQFF. CDR3 DNA: TGTGCCAGCTCCGAGGACAGGGATAAGCAGTTCTTC. The rearrangement links TRBV18 to TRBJ2-1, with 8 bases identical to TRBD1. The CDR3 spans 12 residues. Trimming removed 6 bases from V and 11 bases from J; junction bases left unmatched: 6. The V gene's germline CDR1 is KGHSH and CDR2 LQKENI.

The chain recombines TRBV4-1 with TRBJ1-2; tentative D call: TRBD1 (6 bases). V lost 4 bases and J 3 bases, leaving 15 bases between the germline ends. The CDR3 length is 15 residues. Germline values: CDR1 MGHRA, CDR2 YSYEKL. CDR3 loop: CASSPIARTDYGYTF. CDR3 coding DNA: TGCGCCAGCAGCCCTATAGCGCGGACAGACTATGGCTACACCTTC.

The count of this clone is one. The chain carries TRBV5-1 and TRBJ2-7; the match to TRBD1 covers 10 bases. Unmatched junction bases numbered 11, after V lost 4 bases and J lost 4 bases. This CDR3 has 16 amino acids. Germline CDR1 reads SGHRS; CDR2 reads YFSETQ. CDR3 nucleotide sequence: TGCGCCAGCAGCCTAGCTCCGGGACAGGGGTGGTACGAGCAGTACTTC. Its translation is CASSLAPGQGWYEQYF. The whole variable domain, filled in from reference TRBV5-1 and TRBJ2-7, reads KAGVTQTPRYLIKTRGQQVTLSCSPISGHRSVSWYQQTPGQGLQFLFEYFSETQRNKGNFPGRFSGRQFSNSRSEMNVSTLELGDSALYLCASSLAPGQGWYEQYFGPGTRLTVT.

V usage is TRBV27 and J usage is TRBJ1-5, with D hard to call. Germline V CDR1 and CDR2: MNHEY, SMNVEV (reference sequence). The CDR3 has 15 residues. The germline V and J ends were trimmed by 8 bases and 1 base, with 15 bases remaining between them. CDR3 coding DNA: TGTGCCAGCGGGCCATTGGGTCCAAGCAATCAGCCCCAGCATTTT. This sequence encodes CASGPLGPSNQPQHF.

This clone was detected a few times. J is TRBJ1-5 and V is TRBV6-5; 7 nucleotides match TRBD1. This CDR3 comprises 15 residues. CDR1 and CDR2 from the germline V gene are MNHEY and SVGAGI. The V and J ends lost 6 bases and 1 base, in that order; junction bases with no gene match: 6. CDR3 protein: CASSLGTVSNQPQHF. The CDR3 DNA is TGTGCCAGCAGCTTAGGGACAGTGAGCAATCAGCCCCAGCATTTT.

V usage is TRBV9 and J usage is TRBJ2-7; 10 bases match TRBD2. Germline trimming cut 4 bases from V and 3 bases from J; bases unmatched to any gene: 7. The CDR3 loop spans 15 amino acids. Germline CDR1 reads SGDLS; CDR2 reads YYNGEE. The CDR3 loop reads CASSPSGSPNYEQYF. As DNA, the CDR3 is TGTGCCAGCAGCCCTAGCGGGAGCCCGAACTACGAGCAGTACTTC.

This rearrangement joins TRBV18 to TRBJ2-5; D uncertain. V dropped 2 bases and J dropped 5 bases, with 12 bases sitting between them. The length of the CDR3 is 14 residues. CDR1 is KGHSH and CDR2 is LQKENI in the germline V gene. The CDR3 bases are TGTGCCAGCTCACCATCGGTGGGCCACGAGACCCAGTACTTC. Protein: CASSPSVGHETQYF.

The chain carries TRBV11-2 and TRBJ1-5; no firm D call. CDR1 is SGHAT, CDR2 FQNNGV, per germline. The CDR3 extends over 13 amino acids. The V and J ends lost 1 base and 5 bases respectively, with 6 bases between them. Here the CDR3 DNA reads TGTGCCAGCAGCTTAGCCGGGTATCAGCCCCAGCATTTT. It specifies CASSLAGYQPQHF.

The genes are TRBV18 and TRBJ1-1, with D possibly TRBD1 on 5 matching bases. Germline-derived CDR1 and CDR2 are KGHSH and LQKENI. The CDR3 covers 15 residues. The ends were cut back, 4 bases at V and 3 bases at J, with 15 bases in the middle. This CDR3 is CASSQGQGRDTEAFF. The DNA for the CDR3 is TGTGCCAGCTCACAAGGCCAGGGTAGAGACACTGAAGCTTTCTTT.

The genes are TRBV28 and TRBJ2-5; the D gene is possibly TRBD2 (5 bases). V was shortened by 7 bases and J by 1 base, with 13 bases between the two germline ends. There are 14 residues in the CDR3. The germline CDR1 and CDR2 sequences are MDHEN and SYDVKM. CDR3 coding DNA: TGTGCCAGCACCACGTTCAGCGGCCAAGAGACCCAGTACTTC. Residues: CASTTFSGQETQYF.

The gene calls are TRBV27 and TRBJ1-1, with D uncertain. CDR3 length: 18 amino acids. Per germline, CDR1 MNHEY and CDR2 SMNVEV (reference sequence). V shed 2 bases and J shed 6 bases, with 25 bases lying between them. This chain's CDR3 is CASSLTPPRLGVGAEAFF. CDR3 nucleotide sequence: TGTGCCAGCAGTTTAACCCCTCCTAGGTTGGGTGTCGGGGCTGAAGCTTTCTTT.

This clone was seen a handful of times. V and J are TRBV3-1 (or the pseudogene TRBV3-2) and TRBJ1-2, with a weak D call TRBD1 (5 bases). This CDR3 has 17 residues. Germline loops: CDR1 LGHDT, CDR2 YNNKEL (reference sequence). Deletions cut 1 base from V and 3 bases from J, with 18 bases between. The chain's CDR3 is CASSQAGGDRVYYGYTF. CDR3 nucleotides: TGTGCCAGCAGCCAAGCCGGAGGGGATAGGGTTTACTATGGCTACACCTTC.